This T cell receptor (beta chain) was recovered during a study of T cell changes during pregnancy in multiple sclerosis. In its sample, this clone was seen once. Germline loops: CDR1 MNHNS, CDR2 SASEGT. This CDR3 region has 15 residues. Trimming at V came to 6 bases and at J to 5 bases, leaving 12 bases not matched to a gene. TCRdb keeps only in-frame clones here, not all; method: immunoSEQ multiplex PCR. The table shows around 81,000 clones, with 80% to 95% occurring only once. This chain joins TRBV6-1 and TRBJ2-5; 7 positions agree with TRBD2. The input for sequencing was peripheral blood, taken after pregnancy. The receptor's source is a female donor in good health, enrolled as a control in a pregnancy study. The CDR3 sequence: CASRKGSGRDETQYF. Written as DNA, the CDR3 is TGTGCCAGCAGGAAGGGTTCAGGGAGGGATGAGACCCAGTACTTC.